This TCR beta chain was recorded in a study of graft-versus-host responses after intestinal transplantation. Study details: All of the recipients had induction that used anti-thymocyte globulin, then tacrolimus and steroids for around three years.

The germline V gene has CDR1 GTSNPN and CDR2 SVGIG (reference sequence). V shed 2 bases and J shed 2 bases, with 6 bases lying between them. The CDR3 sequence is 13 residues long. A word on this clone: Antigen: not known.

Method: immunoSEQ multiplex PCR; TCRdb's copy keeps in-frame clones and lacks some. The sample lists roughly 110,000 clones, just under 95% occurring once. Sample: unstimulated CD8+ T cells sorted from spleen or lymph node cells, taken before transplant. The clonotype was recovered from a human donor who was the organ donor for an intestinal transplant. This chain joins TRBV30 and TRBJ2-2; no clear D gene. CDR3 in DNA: TGTGCCTGGAGTCACTCTAACACCGGGGAGCTGTTTTTT. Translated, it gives CAWSHSNTGELFF.